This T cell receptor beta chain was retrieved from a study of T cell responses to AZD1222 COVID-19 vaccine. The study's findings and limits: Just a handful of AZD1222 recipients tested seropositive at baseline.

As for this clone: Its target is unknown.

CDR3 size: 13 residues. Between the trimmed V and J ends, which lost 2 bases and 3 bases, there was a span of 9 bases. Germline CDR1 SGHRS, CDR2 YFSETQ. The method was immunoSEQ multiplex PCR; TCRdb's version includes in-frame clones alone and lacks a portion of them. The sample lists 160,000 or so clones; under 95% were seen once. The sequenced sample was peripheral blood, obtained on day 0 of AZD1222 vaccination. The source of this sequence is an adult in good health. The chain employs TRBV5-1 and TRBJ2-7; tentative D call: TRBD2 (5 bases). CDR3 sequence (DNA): TGCGCCAGCAGCTTCGGAGGAAACTACGAGCAGTACTTC. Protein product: CASSFGGNYEQYF.